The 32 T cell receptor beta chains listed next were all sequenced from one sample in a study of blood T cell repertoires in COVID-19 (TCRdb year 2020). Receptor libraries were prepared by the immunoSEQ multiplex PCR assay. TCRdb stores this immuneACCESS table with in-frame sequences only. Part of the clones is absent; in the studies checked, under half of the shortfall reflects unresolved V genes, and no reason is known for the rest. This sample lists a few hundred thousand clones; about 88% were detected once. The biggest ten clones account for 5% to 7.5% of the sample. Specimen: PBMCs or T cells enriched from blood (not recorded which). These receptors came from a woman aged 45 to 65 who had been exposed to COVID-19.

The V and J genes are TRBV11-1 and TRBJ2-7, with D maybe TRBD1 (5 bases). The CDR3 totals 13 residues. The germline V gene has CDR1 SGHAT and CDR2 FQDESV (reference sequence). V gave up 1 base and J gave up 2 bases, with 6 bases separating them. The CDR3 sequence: CASSLGTTYEQYF. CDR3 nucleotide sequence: TGTGCCAGCAGCTTAGGGACAACCTACGAGCAGTACTTC.

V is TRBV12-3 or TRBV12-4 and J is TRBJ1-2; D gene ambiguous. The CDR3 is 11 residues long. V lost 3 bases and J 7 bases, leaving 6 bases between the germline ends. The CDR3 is CASSFNGGYTF. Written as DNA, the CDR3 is TGTGCCAGCAGTTTTAACGGTGGCTACACCTTC.

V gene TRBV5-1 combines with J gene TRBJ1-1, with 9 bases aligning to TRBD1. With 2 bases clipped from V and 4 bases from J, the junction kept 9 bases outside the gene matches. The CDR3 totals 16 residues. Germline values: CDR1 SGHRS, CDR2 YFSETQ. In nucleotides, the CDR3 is TGCGCCAGCAGCTTAAAACTACAGGGGGCAGGCACTGAAGCTTTCTTT. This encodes CASSLKLQGAGTEAFF.

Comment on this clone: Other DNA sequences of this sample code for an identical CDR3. This CDR3 is CASSTGLFSYEQYF. The CDR3 DNA reads as TGTGCCAGTAGTACAGGGCTCTTCTCCTACGAGCAGTACTTC. V usage is TRBV19 and J usage is TRBJ2-7, with D tentatively TRBD1 (5 bases). Germline V lookup: CDR1 LNHDA, CDR2 SQIVND (reference sequence). CDR3 length: 14 residues. V was shortened by 4 bases and J by 0 bases, with 10 bases between the two germline ends. Combining the CDR3 with reference TRBV19 and TRBJ2-7 gives the whole variable domain DGGITQSPKYLFRKEGQNVTLSCEQNLNHDAMYWYRQDPGQGLRLIYYSQIVNDFQKGDIAEGYSVSREKKESFPLTVTSAQKNPTAFYLCASSTGLFSYEQYFGPGTRLTVT.

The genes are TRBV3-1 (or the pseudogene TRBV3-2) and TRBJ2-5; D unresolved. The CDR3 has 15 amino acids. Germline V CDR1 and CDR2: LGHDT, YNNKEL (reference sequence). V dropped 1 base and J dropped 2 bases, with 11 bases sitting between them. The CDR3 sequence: CASSQVWSSQETQYF. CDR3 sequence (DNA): TGTGCCAGCAGCCAAGTCTGGAGCAGTCAAGAGACCCAGTACTTC.

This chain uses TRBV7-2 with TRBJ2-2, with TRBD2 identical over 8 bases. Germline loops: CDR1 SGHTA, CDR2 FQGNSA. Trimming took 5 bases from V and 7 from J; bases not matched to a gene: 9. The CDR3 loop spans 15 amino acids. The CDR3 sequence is CASSLPGGGHGELFF. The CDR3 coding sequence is TGTGCCAGCAGCCTGCCGGGCGGGGGGCACGGGGAGCTGTTTTTT. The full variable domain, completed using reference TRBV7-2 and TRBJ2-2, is GAGVSQSPSNKVTEKGKDVELRCDPISGHTALYWYRQSLGQGLEFLIYFQGNSAPDKSGLPSDRFSAERTGGSVSTLTIQRTQQEDSAVYLCASSLPGGGHGELFFGEGSRLTVL.

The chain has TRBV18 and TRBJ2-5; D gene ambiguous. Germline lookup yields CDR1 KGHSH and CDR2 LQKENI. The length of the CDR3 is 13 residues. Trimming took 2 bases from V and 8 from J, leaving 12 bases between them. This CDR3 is CASSPGGAVTQYF. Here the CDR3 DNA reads TGTGCCAGCTCACCAGGCGGCGCCGTAACCCAGTACTTC.

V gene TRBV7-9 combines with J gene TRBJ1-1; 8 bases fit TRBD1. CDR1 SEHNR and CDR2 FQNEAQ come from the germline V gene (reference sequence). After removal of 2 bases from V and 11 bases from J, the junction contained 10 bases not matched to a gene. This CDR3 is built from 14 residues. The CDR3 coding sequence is TGTGCCAGCAGCTTACTACAGGGGGTACATCCGGCTTTCTTT. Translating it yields CASSLLQGVHPAFF.

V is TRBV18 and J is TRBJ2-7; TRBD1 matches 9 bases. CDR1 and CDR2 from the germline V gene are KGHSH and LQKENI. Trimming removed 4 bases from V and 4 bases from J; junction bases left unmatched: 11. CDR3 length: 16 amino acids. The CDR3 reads CASSLQTGTGRYEQYF. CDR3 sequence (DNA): TGTGCCAGCTCACTCCAAACCGGGACAGGGAGATACGAGCAGTACTTC.

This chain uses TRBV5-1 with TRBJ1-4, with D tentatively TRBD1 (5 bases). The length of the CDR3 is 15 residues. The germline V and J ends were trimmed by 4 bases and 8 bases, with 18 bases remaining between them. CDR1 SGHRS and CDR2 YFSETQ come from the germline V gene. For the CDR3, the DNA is TGCGCCAGCAGCGCGGATGGGGCCCTTAACGAAAAACTGTTTTTT. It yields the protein CASSADGALNEKLFF. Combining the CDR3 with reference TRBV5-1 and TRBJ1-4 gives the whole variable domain KAGVTQTPRYLIKTRGQQVTLSCSPISGHRSVSWYQQTPGQGLQFLFEYFSETQRNKGNFPGRFSGRQFSNSRSEMNVSTLELGDSALYLCASSADGALNEKLFFGSGTQLSVL.

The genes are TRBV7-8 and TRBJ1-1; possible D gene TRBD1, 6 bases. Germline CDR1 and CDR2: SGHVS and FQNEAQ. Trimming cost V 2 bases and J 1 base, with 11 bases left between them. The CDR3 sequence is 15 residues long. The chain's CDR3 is CASSLIDRTNTEAFF. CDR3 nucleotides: TGTGCCAGCAGCTTAATAGACAGGACGAACACTGAAGCTTTCTTT.

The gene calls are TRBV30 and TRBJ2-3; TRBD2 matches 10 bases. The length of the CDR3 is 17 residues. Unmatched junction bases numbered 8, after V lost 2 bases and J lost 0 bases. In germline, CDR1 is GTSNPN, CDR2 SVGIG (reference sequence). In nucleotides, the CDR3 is TGTGCCTGGAGTAGCGGGGGGGCCGGTACGAGCACAGATACGCAGTATTTT. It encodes CAWSSGGAGTSTDTQYF.

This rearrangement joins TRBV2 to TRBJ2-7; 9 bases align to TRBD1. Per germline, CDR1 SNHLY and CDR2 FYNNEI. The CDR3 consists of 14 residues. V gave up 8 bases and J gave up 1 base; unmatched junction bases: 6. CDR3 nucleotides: TGTGCCAGCTCGACAGGGGGTACTTCCTACGAGCAGTACTTC. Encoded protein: CASSTGGTSYEQYF. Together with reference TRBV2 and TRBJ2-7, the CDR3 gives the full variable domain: EPEVTQTPSHQVTQMGQEVILRCVPISNHLYFYWYRQILGQKVEFLVSFYNNEISEKSEIFDDQFSVERPDGSNFTLKIRSTKLEDSAMYFCASSTGGTSYEQYFGPGTRLTVT.

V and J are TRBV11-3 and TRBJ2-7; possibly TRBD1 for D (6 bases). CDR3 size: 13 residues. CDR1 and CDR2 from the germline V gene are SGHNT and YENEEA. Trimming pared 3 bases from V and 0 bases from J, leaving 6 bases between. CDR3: CASSLDSSYEQYF. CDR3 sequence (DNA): TGTGCCAGCAGCTTGGACAGCTCCTACGAGCAGTACTTC.

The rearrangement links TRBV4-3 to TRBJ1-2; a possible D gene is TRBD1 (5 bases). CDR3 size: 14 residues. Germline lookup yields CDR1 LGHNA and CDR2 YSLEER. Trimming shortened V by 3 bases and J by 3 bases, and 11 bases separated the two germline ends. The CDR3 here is CASSQGGTDYGYTF. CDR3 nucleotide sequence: TGCGCCAGCAGCCAGGGGGGAACAGACTATGGCTACACCTTC.

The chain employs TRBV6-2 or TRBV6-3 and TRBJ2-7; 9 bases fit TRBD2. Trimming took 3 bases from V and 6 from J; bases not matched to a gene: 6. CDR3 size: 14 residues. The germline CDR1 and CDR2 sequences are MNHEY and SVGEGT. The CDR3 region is CASSYGTSNSEQYF. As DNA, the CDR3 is TGTGCCAGCAGTTATGGGACTAGCAACTCCGAGCAGTACTTC.

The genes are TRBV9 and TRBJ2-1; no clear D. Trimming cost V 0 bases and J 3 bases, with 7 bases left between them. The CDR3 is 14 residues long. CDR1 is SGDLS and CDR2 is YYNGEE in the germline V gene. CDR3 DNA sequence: TGTGCCAGCAGCGTAGAACCTAACTACAATGAGCAGTTCTTC. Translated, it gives CASSVEPNYNEQFF.

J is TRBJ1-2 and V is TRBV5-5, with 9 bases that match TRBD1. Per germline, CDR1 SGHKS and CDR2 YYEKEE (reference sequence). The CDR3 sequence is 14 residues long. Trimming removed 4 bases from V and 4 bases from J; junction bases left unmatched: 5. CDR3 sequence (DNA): TGTGCCAGCAGCCACAGGGGGCTGGGCTATGGCTACACCTTC. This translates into CASSHRGLGYGYTF.

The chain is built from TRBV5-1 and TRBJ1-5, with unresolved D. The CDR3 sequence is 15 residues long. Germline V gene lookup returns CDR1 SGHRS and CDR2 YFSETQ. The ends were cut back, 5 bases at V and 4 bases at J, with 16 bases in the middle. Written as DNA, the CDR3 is TGCGCCAGCAGTTCCGGGATAGGGATGAATCAGCCCCAGCATTTT. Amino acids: CASSSGIGMNQPQHF.

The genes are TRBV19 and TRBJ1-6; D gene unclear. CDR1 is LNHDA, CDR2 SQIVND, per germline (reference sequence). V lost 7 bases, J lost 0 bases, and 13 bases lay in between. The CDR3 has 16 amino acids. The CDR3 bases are TGTGCCAGTACCGAGGTGGAAGGCTCCTATAATTCACCCCTCCACTTT. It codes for CASTEVEGSYNSPLHF.

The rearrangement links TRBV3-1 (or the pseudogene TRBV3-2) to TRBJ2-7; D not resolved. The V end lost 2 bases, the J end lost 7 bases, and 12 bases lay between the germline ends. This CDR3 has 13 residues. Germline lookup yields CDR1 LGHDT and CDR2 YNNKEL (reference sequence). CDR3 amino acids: CASSQNQLLEQYF. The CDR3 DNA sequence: TGTGCCAGCAGCCAAAACCAACTGCTAGAGCAGTACTTC.

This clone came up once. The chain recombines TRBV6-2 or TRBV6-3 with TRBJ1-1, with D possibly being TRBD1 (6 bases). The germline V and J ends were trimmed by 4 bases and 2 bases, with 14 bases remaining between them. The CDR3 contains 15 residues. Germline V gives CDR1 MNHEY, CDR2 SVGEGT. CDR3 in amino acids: CASSFRGRGNTEAFF. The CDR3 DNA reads TGTGCCAGCAGTTTCAGGGGAAGGGGCAACACTGAAGCTTTCTTT.

DNA for the CDR3: TGCAGCGTTGTTCTGTTCTCTGGAAACACCATATATTTT. Encoded protein: CSVVLFSGNTIYF. The J gene is TRBJ1-3, the V gene TRBV29-1; D gene unclear. Trimming pared 4 bases from V and 0 bases from J, leaving 7 bases between. The germline V gene has CDR1 SQVTM and CDR2 ANQGSEA. This CDR3 contains 13 residues.

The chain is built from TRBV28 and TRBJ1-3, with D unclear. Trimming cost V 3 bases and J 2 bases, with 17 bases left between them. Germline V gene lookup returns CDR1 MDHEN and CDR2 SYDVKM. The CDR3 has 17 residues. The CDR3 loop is CASSFYGGKAAGNTIYF. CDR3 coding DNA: TGTGCCAGCAGTTTTTATGGAGGGAAGGCGGCTGGAAACACCATATATTTT.

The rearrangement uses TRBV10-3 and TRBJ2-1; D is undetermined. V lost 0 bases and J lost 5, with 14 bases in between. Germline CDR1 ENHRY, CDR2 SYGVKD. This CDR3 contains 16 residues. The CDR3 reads CAISESKTYADNEQFF. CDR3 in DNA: TGTGCCATCAGTGAGTCGAAAACCTATGCCGACAATGAGCAGTTCTTC.

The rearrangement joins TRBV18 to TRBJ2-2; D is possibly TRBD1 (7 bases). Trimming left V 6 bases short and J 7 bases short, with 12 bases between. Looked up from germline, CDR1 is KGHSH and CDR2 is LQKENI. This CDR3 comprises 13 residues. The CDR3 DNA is TGTGCCAGCTCGCGGGACAGCCTCGGGGAGCTGTTTTTT. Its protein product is CASSRDSLGELFF.

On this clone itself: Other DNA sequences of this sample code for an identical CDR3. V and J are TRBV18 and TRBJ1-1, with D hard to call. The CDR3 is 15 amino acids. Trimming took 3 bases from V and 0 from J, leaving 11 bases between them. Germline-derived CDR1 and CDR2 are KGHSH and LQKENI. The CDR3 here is CASSPPGGMNTEAFF. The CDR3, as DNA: TGTGCCAGCTCACCCCCAGGAGGAATGAACACTGAAGCTTTCTTT.

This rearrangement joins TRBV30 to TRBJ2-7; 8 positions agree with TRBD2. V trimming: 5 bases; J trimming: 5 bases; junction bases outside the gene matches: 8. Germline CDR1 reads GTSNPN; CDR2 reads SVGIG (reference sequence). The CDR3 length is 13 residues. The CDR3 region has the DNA TGTGCCTGGGACCTAGCGGGTAGGGACGAGCAGTACTTC. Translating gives CAWDLAGRDEQYF.

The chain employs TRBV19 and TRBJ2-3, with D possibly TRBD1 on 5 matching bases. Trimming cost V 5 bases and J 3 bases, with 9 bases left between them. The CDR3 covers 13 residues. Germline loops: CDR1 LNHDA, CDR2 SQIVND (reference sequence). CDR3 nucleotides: TGTGCCAGTAGTCCAGGGTATACAGATACGCAGTATTTT. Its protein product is CASSPGYTDTQYF.

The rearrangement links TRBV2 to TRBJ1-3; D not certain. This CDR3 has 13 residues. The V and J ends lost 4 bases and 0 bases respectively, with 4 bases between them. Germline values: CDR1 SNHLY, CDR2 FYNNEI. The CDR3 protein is CASSVYSGNTIYF. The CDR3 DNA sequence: TGTGCCAGCAGTGTGTACTCTGGAAACACCATATATTTT.

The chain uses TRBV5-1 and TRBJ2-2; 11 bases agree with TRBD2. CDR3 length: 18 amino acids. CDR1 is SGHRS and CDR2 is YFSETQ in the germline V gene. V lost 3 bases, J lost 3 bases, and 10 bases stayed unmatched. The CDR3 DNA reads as TGCGCCAGCAGCTCTACCATCGGGACTAGCGGATACACCGGGGAGCTGTTTTTT. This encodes CASSSTIGTSGYTGELFF.

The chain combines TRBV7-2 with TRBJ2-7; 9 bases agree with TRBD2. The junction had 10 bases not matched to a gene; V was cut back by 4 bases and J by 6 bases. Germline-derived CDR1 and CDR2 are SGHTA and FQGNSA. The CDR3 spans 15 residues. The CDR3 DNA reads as TGTGCCAGCAGCTCCACGGTGCGGGGGGGCGGCGAGCAGTACTTC. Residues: CASSSTVRGGGEQYF.